The 23 T cell receptor beta chains in this list originate from one sample, sequenced in a study of cytomegalovirus exposure and HLA in healthy donors. PCR involved 60 Vbeta and 13 Jbeta primers. Some clones are missing from TCRdb's copy, which holds only in-frame ones; the method was immunoSEQ multiplex PCR. The table lists some 150,000 clones, about 68% of them singletons. Sequencing input: PBMCs. These receptors were obtained from a man aged 30 to 45 in good health and CMV-seronegative.

The genes are TRBV7-9 and TRBJ2-2; 7 bases line up with TRBD2. Looked up from germline, CDR1 is SEHNR and CDR2 is FQNEAQ (reference sequence). The J segment lost 5 bases and the V segment lost 0 bases, leaving 0 bases of the junction unmatched. The CDR3 totals 14 residues. CDR3 DNA sequence: TGTGCCAGCAGCTTAGCGGGGGGGACCGGGGAGCTGTTTTTT. It translates to CASSLAGGTGELFF. The whole variable domain, remainder taken from reference TRBV7-9 and TRBJ2-2, is DTGVSQNPRHKITKRGQNVTFRCDPISEHNRLYWYRQTLGQGPEFLTYFQNEAQLEKSRLLSDRFSAERPKGSFSTLEIQRTEQGDSAMYLCASSLAGGTGELFFGEGSRLTVL.

The V and J genes are TRBV4-3 and TRBJ2-1; 16 bases line up with TRBD2. With 3 bases clipped from V and 8 bases from J, the junction kept 4 bases outside the gene matches. The CDR3 consists of 16 residues. Germline values: CDR1 LGHNA, CDR2 YSLEER. In DNA form, the CDR3 reads TGCGCCAGCAGCCAGGGACTAGCGGGGGGGATCGATGAGCAGTTCTTC. The encoded protein is CASSQGLAGGIDEQFF.

This chain connects TRBV7-3 to TRBJ1-1; unclear D gene. Trimming pared 1 base from V and 8 bases from J, leaving 11 bases between. The CDR3 sequence is 13 residues long. Germline V gene lookup returns CDR1 SGHTA and CDR2 FQGTGA. The CDR3 spells CASSLIDAGEAFF. In DNA, the CDR3 is TGTGCCAGCAGCTTAATCGATGCAGGAGAAGCTTTCTTT.

This chain links TRBV28 with TRBJ1-4, with D possibly matching TRBD1 (6 bases). V gave up 8 bases and J gave up 5 bases, with 21 bases separating them. The CDR3 spans 16 residues. CDR1 MDHEN and CDR2 SYDVKM come from the germline V gene. DNA for the CDR3: TGTGCCAGCTCCCCCTCAGCGGACAGACGGAATGAAAAACTGTTTTTT. Protein product: CASSPSADRRNEKLFF.

The chain recombines TRBV2 with TRBJ2-7, with 8 nucleotides matching TRBD1. The CDR3 loop spans 13 amino acids. In germline, CDR1 is SNHLY, CDR2 FYNNEI. Trimming at V came to 8 bases and at J to 5 bases, leaving 8 bases not matched to a gene. CDR3 in DNA: TGTGCCAGCGTCCGGGACAGGAAAGACGAGCAGTACTTC. Translated: CASVRDRKDEQYF.

The chain is built from TRBV6-5 and TRBJ2-7; 8 nucleotides match TRBD1. This CDR3 is 15 amino acids long. The V gene end was trimmed by 4 bases and the J gene end by 4 bases; junction bases not matched to a gene: 9. Per germline, CDR1 MNHEY and CDR2 SVGAGI. Written as DNA, the CDR3 is TGTGCCAGCAGTTTCTACCAGGGGGCGGGGTACGAGCAGTACTTC. This codes for CASSFYQGAGYEQYF.

The V gene is TRBV5-8, the J gene TRBJ1-5; D uncertain. Looked up from germline, CDR1 is SGHTS and CDR2 is YDEGEE. With 0 bases removed from V and 4 bases from J, the gap between germline ends came to 11 bases. The CDR3 has 15 residues. The CDR3 bases are TGTGCCAGCAGCTTGGGTAGAATCTCAAATCAGCCCCAGCATTTT. This sequence encodes CASSLGRISNQPQHF.

CDR3 region: CASSYRTDTEAFF. The DNA for the CDR3 is TGTGCCAGCAGTTACCGTACAGACACTGAAGCTTTCTTT. The chain uses TRBV6-5 and TRBJ1-1; D not certain. V was cut by 2 bases and J by 3 bases, with 7 bases left in between. The germline V gene has CDR1 MNHEY and CDR2 SVGAGI. The CDR3 has 13 residues.

As concerns this clone: Relative to the germline gene, one junction end is altered; a read error may explain this. V is TRBV7-8 and J is TRBJ2-7, with 11 bases fitting TRBD2. Germline CDR1 is SGHVS and CDR2 is FQNEAQ. CDR3 length equals 16 residues. For the CDR3, the DNA is TGTGCCAGCAGCTTACAGGCTAGCGGGGGGAAGTACGCGGGAGGGTTC. This translates into CASSLQASGGKYAGGF. The entire variable domain, with the rest obtained from reference TRBV7-8 and TRBJ2-7, is as follows: GAGVSQSPRYKVAKRGQDVALRCDPISGHVSLFWYQQALGQGPEFLTYFQNEAQLDKSGLPSDRFFAERPEGSVSTLKIQRTQQEDSAVYLCASSLQASGGKYAGGFGPGTRLTVT.

J is TRBJ1-3 and V is TRBV27; no clear D gene. This CDR3 contains 14 residues. V gave up 10 bases and J gave up 0 bases, with 13 bases separating them. In germline, CDR1 is MNHEY, CDR2 SMNVEV (reference sequence). CDR3 amino acids: CATFLLASGNTIYF. CDR3 coding DNA: TGTGCCACCTTCCTCTTAGCCTCTGGAAACACCATATATTTT.

The chain combines TRBV7-2 with TRBJ1-2; the D gene is possibly TRBD1 (5 bases). Germline assignment: CDR1 SGHTA and CDR2 FQGNSA. Trimming cost V 5 bases and J 5 bases, with 9 bases left between them. The length of the CDR3 is 12 residues. The CDR3 here is CASSTPGYGYTF. The DNA of the CDR3 is TGTGCCAGCAGCACCCCAGGGTATGGCTACACCTTC.

CDR3 sequence reads: CASSRGSLASQYEQYF. DNA for the CDR3: TGTGCCAGCAGCCGCGGCAGCCTGGCTTCCCAATACGAGCAGTACTTC. The rearrangement links TRBV11-2 to TRBJ2-7; D unclear. The CDR3 is 16 amino acids. Trimming removed 5 bases from V and 4 bases from J, with 21 bases in between. The germline V gene has CDR1 SGHAT and CDR2 FQNNGV.

The chain recombines TRBV7-9 with TRBJ2-3; D ambiguous. Per germline, CDR1 SEHNR and CDR2 FQNEAQ (reference sequence). Trimming stripped 8 bases from V and 0 bases from J, with 12 bases between. The CDR3 totals 14 residues. The CDR3 spells CASGELLSTDTQYF. CDR3 in DNA: TGTGCCAGCGGTGAACTACTGAGCACAGATACGCAGTATTTT.

This chain links TRBV7-9 with TRBJ2-7; 12 nucleotides align to TRBD2. This CDR3 is built from 17 residues. Germline V CDR1 and CDR2: SEHNR, FQNEAQ (reference sequence). With 5 bases clipped from V and 0 bases from J, the junction kept 8 bases outside the gene matches. This CDR3 is CASSAPTSGGLSYEQYF. CDR3 sequence (DNA): TGTGCCAGCAGCGCGCCCACTAGCGGGGGGCTCTCCTACGAGCAGTACTTC.

To note about this clone: One end of the junction fails to match germline, which may point to a read error. This chain uses TRBV9 with TRBJ2-7, with TRBD1 matching 8 bases. The CDR3 totals 14 residues. The germline V gene has CDR1 SGDLS and CDR2 YYNGEE. The CDR3 region is CASSAGTGPYEQHF. CDR3 DNA: TGTGCCAGCAGCGCCGGGACAGGCCCCTACGAGCAGCACTTC.

This chain connects TRBV7-6 to TRBJ1-4, with D possibly TRBD1 on 6 matching bases. Per the germline V gene, CDR1 is SGHVS and CDR2 is FNYEAQ. Trimming removed 4 bases at V and 5 bases at J, with 14 bases between. The CDR3 runs 15 residues. The CDR3 coding sequence is TGTGCCAGCAGCTGGACTCAGGGGAGAAATGAAAAACTGTTTTTT. It is translated as CASSWTQGRNEKLFF.

The J gene is TRBJ2-7, the V gene TRBV29-1; 8 bases agree with TRBD2. The germline V gene encodes CDR1 SQVTM and CDR2 ANQGSEA. V lost 6 bases, J lost 7 bases, and 11 bases stayed unmatched. This CDR3 region has 13 residues. The CDR3 DNA is TGCAGCGTCCCGACGGGGGGGGCGCAGGAGCAGTACTTC. Amino acid sequence: CSVPTGGAQEQYF.

The chain couples TRBV20-1 to TRBJ2-1; a weak D match, TRBD1 (7 bases). The CDR3 has 11 amino acids. CDR1 DFQATT and CDR2 SNEGSKA come from the germline V gene (reference sequence). V lost 8 bases, J lost 7 bases, and 12 bases lay in between. CDR3 nucleotides: TGCAGTTCAGGGGGGTTTAATGAGCAGTTCTTC. It yields the protein CSSGGFNEQFF.

This clone appeared once. J is TRBJ1-2 and V is TRBV5-5; D is perhaps TRBD1 (5 bases). The CDR3 consists of 15 residues. CDR1 is SGHKS, CDR2 YYEKEE, per germline (reference sequence). V lost 0 bases and J lost 8, with 17 bases in between. DNA for the CDR3: TGTGCCAGCAGCTTGGCCAGAAACAGGCTCTCAGGCTACACCTTC. Translated: CASSLARNRLSGYTF.

J is TRBJ1-1 and V is TRBV6-1, with a weak D call TRBD1 (5 bases). The V end lost 1 base, the J end lost 1 base, and 13 bases lay between the germline ends. Looked up from germline, CDR1 is MNHNS and CDR2 is SASEGT. This CDR3 comprises 16 residues. CDR3: CASSEEGGAGNTEAFF. Written as DNA, the CDR3 is TGTGCCAGCAGTGAAGAGGGCGGGGCAGGGAACACTGAAGCTTTCTTT.

The V and J genes are TRBV29-1 and TRBJ2-3, with D perhaps TRBD1 (6 bases). The CDR3 spans 13 residues. V was trimmed by 3 bases and J by 3 bases, leaving 10 bases between them. The germline CDR1 and CDR2 sequences are SQVTM and ANQGSEA. This CDR3 reads CSVDPDSTDTQYF. The CDR3 nucleotides are TGCAGCGTTGATCCGGACAGTACAGATACGCAGTATTTT.

The chain has TRBV5-1 and TRBJ2-5, with D possibly matching TRBD1 (6 bases). V lost 0 bases, J lost 5 bases, and 8 bases lay in between. Germline V gives CDR1 SGHRS, CDR2 YFSETQ. This CDR3 spans 13 amino acids. The CDR3 region has the DNA TGCGCCAGCAGCTTGGACAGGGCGGAGACCCAGTACTTC. Its translation is CASSLDRAETQYF.

CDR3 loop: CASSLLIQGTEAFF. The CDR3 nucleotides are TGTGCCAGCAGCTTATTGATTCAGGGCACTGAAGCTTTCTTT. The chain has TRBV7-9 and TRBJ1-1, with D perhaps TRBD1 (5 bases). Germline loops: CDR1 SEHNR, CDR2 FQNEAQ (reference sequence). The CDR3 sequence is 14 residues long. Between the trimmed V and J ends, which lost 2 bases and 4 bases, there was a span of 11 bases.